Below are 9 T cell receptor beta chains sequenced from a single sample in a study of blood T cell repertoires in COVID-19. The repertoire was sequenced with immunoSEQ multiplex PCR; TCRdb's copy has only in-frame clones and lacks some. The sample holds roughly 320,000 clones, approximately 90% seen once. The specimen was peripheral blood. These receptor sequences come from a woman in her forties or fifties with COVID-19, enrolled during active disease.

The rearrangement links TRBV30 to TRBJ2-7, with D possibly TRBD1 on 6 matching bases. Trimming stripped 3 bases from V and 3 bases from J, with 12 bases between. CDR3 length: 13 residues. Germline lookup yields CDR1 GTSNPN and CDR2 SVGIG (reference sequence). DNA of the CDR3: TGTGCCTGGAGATTCTCACAGGGCTACGAGCAGTACTTC. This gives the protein CAWRFSQGYEQYF. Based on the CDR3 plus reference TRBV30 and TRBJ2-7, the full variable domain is SQTIHQWPATLVQPVGSPLSLECTVEGTSNPNLYWYRQAAGRGLQLLFYSVGIGQISSEVPQNLSASRPQDRQFILSSKKLLLSDSGFYLCAWRFSQGYEQYFGPGTRLTVT.

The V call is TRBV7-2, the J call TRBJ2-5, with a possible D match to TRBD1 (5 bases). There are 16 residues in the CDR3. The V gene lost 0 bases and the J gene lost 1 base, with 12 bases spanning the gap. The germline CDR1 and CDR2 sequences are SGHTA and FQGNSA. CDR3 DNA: TGTGCCAGCAGCTTAGCGACAGCGAAGGGCCAAGAGACCCAGTACTTC. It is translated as CASSLATAKGQETQYF.

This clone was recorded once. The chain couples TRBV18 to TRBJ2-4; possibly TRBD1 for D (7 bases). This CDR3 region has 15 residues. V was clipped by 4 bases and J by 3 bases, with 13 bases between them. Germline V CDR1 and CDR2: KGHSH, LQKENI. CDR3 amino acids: CASSRRDSDKNIQYF. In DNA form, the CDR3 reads TGTGCCAGCTCACGGCGGGACAGTGACAAAAACATTCAGTACTTC.

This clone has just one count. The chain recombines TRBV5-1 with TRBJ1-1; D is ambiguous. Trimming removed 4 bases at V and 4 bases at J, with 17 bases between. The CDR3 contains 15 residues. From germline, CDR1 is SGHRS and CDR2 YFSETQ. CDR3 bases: TGCGCCAGCAGCCACTCCGGAGGGTGGGTCACTGAAGCTTTCTTT. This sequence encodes CASSHSGGWVTEAFF.

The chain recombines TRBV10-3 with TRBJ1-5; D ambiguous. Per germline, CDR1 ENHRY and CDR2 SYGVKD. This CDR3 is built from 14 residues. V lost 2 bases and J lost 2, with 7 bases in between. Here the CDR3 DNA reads TGTGCCATCAGTGAGGGGCTGGGCAATCAGCCCCAGCATTTT. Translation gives CAISEGLGNQPQHF.

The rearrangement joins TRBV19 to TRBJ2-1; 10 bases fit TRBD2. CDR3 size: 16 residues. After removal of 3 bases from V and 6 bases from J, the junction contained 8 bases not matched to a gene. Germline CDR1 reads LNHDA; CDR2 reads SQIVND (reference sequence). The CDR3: CASSIDGTSVFNEQFF. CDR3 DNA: TGTGCCAGTAGTATTGATGGGACTAGCGTTTTCAATGAGCAGTTCTTC.

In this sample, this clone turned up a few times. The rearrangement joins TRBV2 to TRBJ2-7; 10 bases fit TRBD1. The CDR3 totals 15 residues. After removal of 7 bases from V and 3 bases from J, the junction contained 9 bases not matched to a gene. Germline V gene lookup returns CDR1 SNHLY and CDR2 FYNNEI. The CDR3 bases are TGTGCCAGCAATCGCGGGACAGGGGCTGTCTACGAGCAGTACTTC. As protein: CASNRGTGAVYEQYF.

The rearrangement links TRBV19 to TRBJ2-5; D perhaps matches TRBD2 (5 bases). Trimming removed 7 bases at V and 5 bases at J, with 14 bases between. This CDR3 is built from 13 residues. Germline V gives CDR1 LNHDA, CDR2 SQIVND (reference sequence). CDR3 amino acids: CASKGGLLETQYF. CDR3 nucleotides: TGTGCCAGTAAAGGAGGATTATTGGAGACCCAGTACTTC. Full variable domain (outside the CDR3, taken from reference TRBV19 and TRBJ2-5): DGGITQSPKYLFRKEGQNVTLSCEQNLNHDAMYWYRQDPGQGLRLIYYSQIVNDFQKGDIAEGYSVSREKKESFPLTVTSAQKNPTAFYLCASKGGLLETQYFGPGTRLLVL.

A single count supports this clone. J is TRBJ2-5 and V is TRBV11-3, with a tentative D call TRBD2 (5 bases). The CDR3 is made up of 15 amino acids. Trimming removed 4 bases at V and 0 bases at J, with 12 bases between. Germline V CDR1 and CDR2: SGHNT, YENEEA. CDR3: CASSSRTSYQETQYF. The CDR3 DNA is TGTGCCAGCAGCTCCCGAACTAGTTACCAAGAGACCCAGTACTTC.